The T cell receptor beta chain under discussion was sequenced for a study of OX40 agonist ivuxolimab in advanced cancers. Whole-study context: As their treatment, patients were administered ivuxolimab, an agonistic anti-OX40 (CD134) antibody.

A history of autoimmune disease or systemic immunosuppression excluded patients. The repertoire was sequenced with immunoSEQ multiplex PCR; TCRdb's copy has only in-frame clones and lacks some. Among about 80,000 clones, approximately 89% were seen once, and the ten largest hold approximately 2%. This CDR3 is built from 14 residues. Germline assignment: CDR1 SGHRS and CDR2 YFSETQ. Trimming stripped 1 base from V and 4 bases from J, with 11 bases between. This sample comprised CD4+ or CD8+ T cells sorted from blood, obtained in a trial of the OX40 agonist ivuxolimab. The V gene is TRBV5-1, the J gene TRBJ1-1; D is uncertain. This TCR was sampled from an adult with an advanced solid tumor such as melanoma, head and neck, liver or kidney cancer. DNA for the CDR3: TGCGCCAGCAGCTTGAAGGGCCCGGGCACTGAAGCTTTCTTT. It translates to CASSLKGPGTEAFF.